The clone carrying this TCR beta chain appeared once. Its antigen is unidentified. TCRdb's copy holds only in-frame clones and misses some; the assay was immunoSEQ multiplex PCR. The repertoire holds tens of thousands of clones, 75% to 85% seen once, with around 1.1% in the top ten. The source of the sample is a study of OX40 agonist ivuxolimab in advanced cancers. Notes on the study in general: Part of the nonresponder group also had normalized T-cell clonal expansion that was low.

Germline V CDR1 and CDR2: SGHTA, FQGNSA. V was pared by 1 base and J by 1 base, with 8 bases between. The CDR3 has 15 residues. The rearrangement links TRBV7-2 to TRBJ2-1, with D perhaps matching TRBD1 or TRBD2 (5 bases each). This sequence was found in an adult with an advanced solid tumor such as melanoma, head and neck, liver or kidney cancer. Specimen: CD4+ or CD8+ T cells sorted from blood, collected in a trial of the OX40 agonist ivuxolimab. The CDR3 reads CASSLVGVSYNEQFF. The CDR3 nucleotides read TGTGCCAGCAGCTTAGTGGGGGTATCCTACAATGAGCAGTTCTTC.